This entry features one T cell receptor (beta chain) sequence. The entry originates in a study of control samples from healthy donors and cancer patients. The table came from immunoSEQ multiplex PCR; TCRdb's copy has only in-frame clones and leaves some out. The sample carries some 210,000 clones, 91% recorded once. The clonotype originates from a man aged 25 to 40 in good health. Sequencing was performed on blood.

CDR3 in amino acids: CAISESGPAGNTIYF. The CDR3 nucleotides read TGTGCCATCAGTGAGTCAGGGCCGGCCGGAAACACCATATATTTT. The V and J genes are TRBV10-3 and TRBJ1-3; unclear D gene. In germline, CDR1 is ENHRY, CDR2 SYGVKD. The V end lost 0 bases, the J end lost 4 bases, and 10 bases lay between the germline ends. The CDR3 extends over 15 amino acids.